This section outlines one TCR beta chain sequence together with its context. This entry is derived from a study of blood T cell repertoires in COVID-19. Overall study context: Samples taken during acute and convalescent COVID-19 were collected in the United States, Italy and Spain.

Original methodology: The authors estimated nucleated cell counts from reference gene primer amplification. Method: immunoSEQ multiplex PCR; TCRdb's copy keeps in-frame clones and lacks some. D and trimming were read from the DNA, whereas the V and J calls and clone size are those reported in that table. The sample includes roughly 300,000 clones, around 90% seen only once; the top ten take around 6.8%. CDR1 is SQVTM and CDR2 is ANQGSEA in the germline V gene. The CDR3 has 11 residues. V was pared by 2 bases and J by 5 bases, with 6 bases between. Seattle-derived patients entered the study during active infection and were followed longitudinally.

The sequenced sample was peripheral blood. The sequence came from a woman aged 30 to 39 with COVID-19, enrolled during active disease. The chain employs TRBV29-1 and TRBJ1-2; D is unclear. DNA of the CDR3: TGCAGCGTTGAATCGGGTTATGGCTACACCTTC. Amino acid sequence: CSVESGYGYTF.